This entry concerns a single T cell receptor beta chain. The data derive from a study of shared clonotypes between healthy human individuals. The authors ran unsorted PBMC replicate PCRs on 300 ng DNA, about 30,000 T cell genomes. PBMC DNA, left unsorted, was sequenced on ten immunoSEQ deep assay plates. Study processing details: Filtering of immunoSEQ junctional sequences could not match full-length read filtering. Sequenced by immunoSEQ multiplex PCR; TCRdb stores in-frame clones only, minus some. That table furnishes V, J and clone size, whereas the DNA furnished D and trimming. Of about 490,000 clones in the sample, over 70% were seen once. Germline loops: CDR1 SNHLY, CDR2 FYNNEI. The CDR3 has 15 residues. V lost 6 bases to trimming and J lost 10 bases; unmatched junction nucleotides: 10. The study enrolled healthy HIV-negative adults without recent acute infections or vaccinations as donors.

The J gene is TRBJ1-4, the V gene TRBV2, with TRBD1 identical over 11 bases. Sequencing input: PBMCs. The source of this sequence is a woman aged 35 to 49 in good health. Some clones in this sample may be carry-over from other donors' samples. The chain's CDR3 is CASRGGQGAYGKLFF. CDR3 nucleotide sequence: TGTGCCAGCAGGGGTGGACAGGGGGCGTACGGAAAACTGTTTTTT.